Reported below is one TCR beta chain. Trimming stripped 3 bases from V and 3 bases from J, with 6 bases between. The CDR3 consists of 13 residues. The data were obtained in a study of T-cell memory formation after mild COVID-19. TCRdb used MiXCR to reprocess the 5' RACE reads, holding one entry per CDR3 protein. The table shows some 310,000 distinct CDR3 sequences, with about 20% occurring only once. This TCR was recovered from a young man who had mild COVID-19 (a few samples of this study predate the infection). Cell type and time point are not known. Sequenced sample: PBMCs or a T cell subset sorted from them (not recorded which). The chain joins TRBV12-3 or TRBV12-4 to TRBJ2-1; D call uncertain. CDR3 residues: CASSLLNYNEQFF. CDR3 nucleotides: TGTGCCAGCAGTTTGTTAAACTACAATGAGCAGTTCTTC.